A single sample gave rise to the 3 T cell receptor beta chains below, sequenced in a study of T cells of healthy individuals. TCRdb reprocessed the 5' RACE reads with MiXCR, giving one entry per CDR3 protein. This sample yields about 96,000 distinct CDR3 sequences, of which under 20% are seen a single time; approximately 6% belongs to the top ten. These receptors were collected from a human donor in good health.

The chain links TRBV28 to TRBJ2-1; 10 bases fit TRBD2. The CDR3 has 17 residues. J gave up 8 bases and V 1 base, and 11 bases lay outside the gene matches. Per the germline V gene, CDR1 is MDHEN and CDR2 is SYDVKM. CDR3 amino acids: CASSLSLQRGGRDEQFF. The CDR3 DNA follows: TGTGCCAGCAGTTTATCCTTACAGCGGGGGGGCCGGGATGAGCAGTTCTTC.

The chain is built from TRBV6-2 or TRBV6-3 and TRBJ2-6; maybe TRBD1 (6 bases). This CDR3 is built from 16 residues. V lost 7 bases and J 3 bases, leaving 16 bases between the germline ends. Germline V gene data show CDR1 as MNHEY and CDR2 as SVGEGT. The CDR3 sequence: CASTRSTGRGANVLTF. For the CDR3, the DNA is TGTGCCAGCACCCGAAGTACAGGGCGTGGGGCCAACGTCCTGACTTTC.

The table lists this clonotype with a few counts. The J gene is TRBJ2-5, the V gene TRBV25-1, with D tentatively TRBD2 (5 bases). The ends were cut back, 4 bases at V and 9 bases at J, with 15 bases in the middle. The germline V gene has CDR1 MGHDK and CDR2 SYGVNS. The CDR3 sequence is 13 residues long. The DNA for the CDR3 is TGTGCCAGCAGTGGAGGACTCACCGGAGCCCAGTACTTC. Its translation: CASSGGLTGAQYF.